This section outlines one T cell receptor (beta chain) sequence together with its context. Its antigen is still unknown. The data were taken from a study of T cell responses to AZD1222 COVID-19 vaccine. Notes on the study in general: In a largely white British group with more females than males, clonal diversity was possibly underestimated. Spike-wide coverage was observed for vaccine-associated CD4 TCRs, with dominant responses at 160-218 and 743-854. Increased Spike-specific TCR breadth and depth were observed after two AZD1222 doses. Among spike-specific TCRs, nearly half reportedly target unmutated variant regions.

Germline V gene data show CDR1 as SGHRS and CDR2 as YFSETQ. V was shortened by 1 base and J by 2 bases, with 13 bases between the two germline ends. The CDR3 contains 15 residues. Sequencing used immunoSEQ multiplex PCR; TCRdb keeps in-frame clones, though not all of them. This sample has around 140,000 clones, with approximately 93% found just once. The source of this sequence is an adult who had recovered from COVID-19. Specimen: peripheral blood, collected after recovery from COVID-19. The rearrangement uses TRBV5-1 and TRBJ2-7; possible D gene TRBD1, 6 bases. CDR3 sequence (DNA): TGCGCCAGCAGCTTGAAGTCGGGACACACCTACGAGCAGTACTTC. This sequence encodes CASSLKSGHTYEQYF.